This TCR beta chain was obtained from a study of T cell repertoires in cytomegalovirus infection. Background on the study: CMV infection plus the matching HLA type was flagged by public TCR beta signatures.

This clonotype has a count of ten or more. The target antigen is unknown. One entry per CDR3 protein results from TCRdb running MiXCR on the reads. The repertoire holds around 530,000 distinct CDR3 sequences, with around a quarter as singletons. General study points: CMV carriers with the relevant HLA were identified by cumulative public TCR beta family frequency. It was HLA-C-restricted CMV-specific TCR beta clonotypes that dominated the response ex vivo.

The source material was PBMCs. The receptor comes from a human donor in good health (CMV status not recorded). Some clones in this sample may be carry-over from other donors' samples.

The CDR3 here is CASSPRGTTTDTQYF. The CDR3 nucleotides are TGTGCCAGCAGCCCTAGAGGGACTACAACAGATACGCAGTATTTT. The chain links TRBV7-9 to TRBJ2-3; 7 bases align to TRBD2. V gave up 5 bases and J gave up 3 bases; unmatched junction bases: 8. CDR3 length equals 15 residues. The V gene's germline CDR1 is SEHNR and CDR2 FQNEAQ (reference sequence).